Below, 14 T cell receptor beta chains from the same sample are listed, as sequenced in a study of T cell responses to AZD1222 COVID-19 vaccine. TCRdb's copy holds only in-frame clones and misses some; the assay was immunoSEQ multiplex PCR. The table includes 85,000 to 100,000 clones, approximately 91% detected once. The sample here was peripheral blood, taken on day 0 of AZD1222 vaccination. These receptors were taken from an adult in good health.

The CDR3 loop is CASWTASGNTIYF. CDR3 in DNA: TGTGCCAGTTGGACAGCTTCTGGAAACACCATATATTTT. The rearrangement joins TRBV27 to TRBJ1-3, with D possibly TRBD1 on 6 matching bases. This CDR3 region has 13 residues. CDR1 MNHEY and CDR2 SMNVEV come from the germline V gene (reference sequence). The V end lost 9 bases, the J end lost 1 base, and 10 bases lay between the germline ends.

The chain is built from TRBV7-8 and TRBJ1-2, with 10 bases matching TRBD1. Germline CDR1 is SGHVS and CDR2 is FQNEAQ. This CDR3 comprises 17 residues. The V gene end was trimmed by 4 bases and the J gene end by 6 bases; junction bases not matched to a gene: 14. For the CDR3, the DNA is TGTGCCAGCAGCTCGGACAGGGGGAGCCTTCGCCGCCATGGCTACACCTTC. This gives the protein CASSSDRGSLRRHGYTF. The whole variable domain, filled in from reference TRBV7-8 and TRBJ1-2, reads GAGVSQSPRYKVAKRGQDVALRCDPISGHVSLFWYQQALGQGPEFLTYFQNEAQLDKSGLPSDRFFAERPEGSVSTLKIQRTQQEDSAVYLCASSSDRGSLRRHGYTFGSGTRLTVV.

V gene TRBV18 combines with J gene TRBJ1-1; 8 nucleotides agree with TRBD1. V was clipped by 1 base and J by 6 bases; unmatched bases: 13. Germline loops: CDR1 KGHSH, CDR2 LQKENI. The CDR3 has 17 residues. The DNA for the CDR3 is TGTGCCAGCTCACCACTGGGGTCAGGGGGCGCCGGCTCTGAAGCTTTCTTT. Amino acid sequence: CASSPLGSGGAGSEAFF.

This chain joins TRBV7-2 and TRBJ1-4, with 8 bases lining up with TRBD1. Germline assignment: CDR1 SGHTA and CDR2 FQGNSA. The CDR3 runs 14 residues. The trim removed 5 bases at V and 14 bases at J, leaving 13 bases unmatched. In DNA form, the CDR3 reads TGTGCCAGCAGCCCCGGACAGGGCGAAGGAGGGCTGTTTTTT. Protein product: CASSPGQGEGGLFF.

The rearrangement uses TRBV6-5 and TRBJ2-5, with D possibly being TRBD1 or TRBD2 (6 bases each). The CDR3 has 15 residues. V was trimmed by 0 bases and J by 5 bases, leaving 13 bases between them. Per germline, CDR1 MNHEY and CDR2 SVGAGI. The CDR3 DNA sequence: TGTGCCAGCAGTTACTCCTTCGGGGGCCCGGAGACCCAGTACTTC. This codes for CASSYSFGGPETQYF.

The chain has TRBV30 and TRBJ1-1; D is undetermined. The germline V gene encodes CDR1 GTSNPN and CDR2 SVGIG (reference sequence). Trimming cost V 2 bases and J 3 bases, with 10 bases left between them. The CDR3 runs to 13 residues. The CDR3 loop is CAWSSITDTEAFF. DNA of the CDR3: TGTGCCTGGAGTTCAATCACTGACACTGAAGCTTTCTTT.

Written as DNA, the CDR3 is TGCAGCGTTGAAGGGCCCGGGGTCTACGAGCAGTACTTC. This codes for CSVEGPGVYEQYF. The chain couples TRBV29-1 to TRBJ2-7; perhaps TRBD2 as D (5 bases). V was cut by 1 base and J by 3 bases, with 10 bases left in between. CDR3 length: 13 residues. The germline V gene encodes CDR1 SQVTM and CDR2 ANQGSEA.

The chain links TRBV20-1 to TRBJ2-7; D may match TRBD1 or TRBD2 (5 bases each). This CDR3 is built from 11 residues. Germline-derived CDR1 and CDR2 are DFQATT and SNEGSKA (reference sequence). The chain's CDR3 is CLRGFVYEQYF. DNA for the CDR3: TGCCTGAGGGGATTCGTCTACGAGCAGTACTTC.

This rearrangement joins TRBV7-2 to TRBJ1-2, with unresolved D. Germline CDR1 reads SGHTA; CDR2 reads FQGNSA. V was cut by 1 base and J by 7 bases, with 13 bases left in between. CDR3 length equals 14 residues. The CDR3 loop reads CASSLVKGRSGYTF. CDR3 nucleotides: TGTGCCAGCAGCTTAGTTAAGGGAAGAAGTGGCTACACCTTC.

V is TRBV19 and J is TRBJ2-1; TRBD2 aligns across 9 bases. The trim removed 4 bases at V and 4 bases at J, leaving 2 bases unmatched. The V gene's germline CDR1 is LNHDA and CDR2 SQIVND (reference sequence). The CDR3 runs to 14 residues. CDR3 in amino acids: CASSSGGVYNEQFF. CDR3 nucleotide sequence: TGTGCCAGTAGTAGCGGGGGGGTTTACAATGAGCAGTTCTTC.

This clone was seen only once. The chain carries TRBV7-3 and TRBJ2-7, with unresolved D. Germline V lookup: CDR1 SGHTA, CDR2 FQGTGA. Trimming shortened V by 2 bases and J by 3 bases, and 8 bases separated the two germline ends. The CDR3 is 13 amino acids. CDR3 nucleotides: TGTGCCAGCAGCTTACTCGGCGGCTACGAGCAGTACTTC. This sequence encodes CASSLLGGYEQYF.

This rearrangement joins TRBV18 to TRBJ1-6, with a weak D call TRBD1 (6 bases). This CDR3 has 15 amino acids. From germline, CDR1 is KGHSH and CDR2 LQKENI. Trimming shortened V by 3 bases and J by 10 bases, and 16 bases separated the two germline ends. DNA of the CDR3: TGTGCCAGCTCACCTAGTCTGGGGGGCGACTCACCCCTCCACTTT. Its protein product is CASSPSLGGDSPLHF.

The rearrangement links TRBV23-1 to TRBJ2-1; unclear D gene. TRBV23-1 belongs to the ORF category, with a function that is uncertain. Trimming pared 4 bases from V and 0 bases from J, leaving 10 bases between. The CDR3 consists of 15 residues. CDR3 sequence reads: CASSPLSSSYNEQFF. Written as DNA, the CDR3 is TGCGCCAGCAGTCCGCTTTCGAGCTCCTACAATGAGCAGTTCTTC.

The gene calls are TRBV4-2 and TRBJ1-5, with 7 bases aligning to TRBD1. Germline CDR1 LGHNA, CDR2 YNFKEQ. J was trimmed by 7 bases and V by 6 bases; bases with no gene match: 6. The CDR3 consists of 13 residues. The CDR3 nucleotides read TGTGCCAGCAGTTCTACAGGGGTGCAGCCCCAGCATTTT. It encodes CASSSTGVQPQHF.